This TCR beta chain was retrieved from a study of identical twins. Everyone who gave samples was a healthy Caucasian. Study observations and caveats: The study reached conclusions through statistical analysis that was cross-sectional, not following the same donors. Beta clonotypes that were abundant in cord blood contained fewer insertions, a pattern absent from memory repertoires.

The CDR3 has 14 amino acids. Germline trimming cut 1 base from V and 6 bases from J; bases unmatched to any gene: 6. The V gene's germline CDR1 is SQVTM and CDR2 ANQGSEA. This clonotype was detected many times. The antigen is undetermined. Each CDR3 protein gets one entry after TCRdb re-called the 5' RACE reads with MiXCR. The repertoire holds hundreds of thousands of distinct CDR3 sequences, with 5.5% to 6.5% as singletons. The sequence derives from a man aged 18 to 29 in good health. Input material: naive T cells sorted from blood. This chain links TRBV29-1 with TRBJ2-7, with 10 bases identical to TRBD1. This CDR3 reads CSVEGQTGGSEQYF. The CDR3 region has the DNA TGCAGCGTTGAAGGCCAGACAGGGGGCAGCGAGCAGTACTTC.